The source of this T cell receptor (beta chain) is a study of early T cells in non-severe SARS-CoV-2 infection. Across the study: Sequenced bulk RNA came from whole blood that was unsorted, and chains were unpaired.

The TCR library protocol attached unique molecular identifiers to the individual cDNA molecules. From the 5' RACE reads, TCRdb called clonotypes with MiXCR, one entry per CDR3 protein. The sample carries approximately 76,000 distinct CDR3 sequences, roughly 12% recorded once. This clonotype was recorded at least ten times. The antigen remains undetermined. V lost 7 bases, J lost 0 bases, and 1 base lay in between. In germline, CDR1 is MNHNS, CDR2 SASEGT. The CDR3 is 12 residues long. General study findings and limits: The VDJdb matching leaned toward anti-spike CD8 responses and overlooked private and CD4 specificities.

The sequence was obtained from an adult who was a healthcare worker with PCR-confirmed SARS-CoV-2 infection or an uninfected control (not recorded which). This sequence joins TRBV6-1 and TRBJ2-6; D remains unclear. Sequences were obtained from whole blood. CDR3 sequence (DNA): TGTGCCAGCACCTCTGGGGCCAACGTCCTGACTTTC. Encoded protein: CASTSGANVLTF.